The rows below give T cell receptor beta chains drawn from one sample of a study of Graves' ophthalmopathy and Graves' hyperthyroidism. From the multiplex PCR reads, TCRdb called clonotypes with MiXCR, one entry per CDR3 protein. This sample has about 400,000 distinct CDR3 sequences, with roughly 21% found just once. Sequenced sample: peripheral blood. These receptors were taken from a woman aged 18-29 years with stable Graves' hyperthyroidism. The CDR3 runs from the conserved cysteine through the conserved F or W. The order of the fields is V gene, J gene, clone size, D gene, CDR3 protein, CDR3 DNA. D genes are given only for firm matches. Clone size, where shown, is once, few, many, or a class for clones that have expanded.

TRBV12-3/TRBV12-4	TRBJ1-2	many	TRBD1	CASSPERTGNYGYTF	TGTGCCAGCAGTCCCGAGCGGACAGGGAACTATGGCTACACCTTC
TRBV11-2	TRBJ2-5	many	.	CASSRYQETQYF	TGTGCCAGCAGTCGGTACCAAGAGACCCAGTACTTC
TRBV28	TRBJ2-7	many	.	CASSLPGGYEQYF	TGTGCCAGCAGTTTACCTGGGGGGTACGAGCAGTACTTC
TRBV4-3	TRBJ2-5	many	.	CASSQDRSSETQYF	TGCGCCAGCAGCCAAGATAGGAGTTCGGAGACCCAGTACTTC
TRBV12-3/TRBV12-4	TRBJ2-7	many	TRBD2	CASSFGAGGPYEQCF	TGTGCCAGCAGTTTCGGGGCGGGAGGACCTTACGAGCAGTGCTTC
TRBV3-1	TRBJ2-5	many	.	CASSQVETQYF	TGTGCCAGCAGCCAAGTCGAGACCCAGTACTTC
TRBV24-1	TRBJ1-2	many	TRBD1	CATSDQKNRDRGDYGYTF	TGTGCCACCAGTGATCAGAAAAACCGGGACAGGGGAGACTATGGCTACACCTTC
TRBV27	TRBJ2-3	many	.	CASSLAGSAGDTQYF	TGTGCCAGCAGTTTGGCGGGAAGCGCGGGAGATACGCAGTATTTT
TRBV5-1	TRBJ2-4	many	.	CASSLSYITDIQYF	TGCGCCAGCAGCTTGTCGTACATTACGGACATTCAGTACTTC
TRBV28	TRBJ2-5	.	.	CASSLSRDWNQETQYF	TGTGCCAGCAGCCTTTCCCGGGACTGGAACCAAGAGACCCAGTACTTC
TRBV7-9	TRBJ2-5	many	.	CASSLDQTQYF	TGTGCCAGCAGCTTAGACCAGACCCAGTACTTC
TRBV12-3/TRBV12-4	TRBJ2-2	many	.	CASSLMGPGAGELFF	TGTGCCAGCAGTTTGATGGGCCCAGGGGCCGGGGAGCTGTTTTTT
TRBV28	TRBJ2-7	many	.	CASSLRGTSRHEQYF	TGTGCCAGCAGTTTGCGGGGGACATCCCGCCACGAGCAGTACTTC
TRBV18	TRBJ2-5	few	.	CASSKYQETQYF	TGTGCCAGCTCAAAGTACCAAGAGACCCAGTACTTC
TRBV6-1	TRBJ1-1	many	.	CASSDRAPTEAFF	TGTGCCAGCAGTGACAGGGCCCCCACTGAAGCTTTCTTT
TRBV10-1	TRBJ2-3	few	.	CASSESSRADTQYF	TGCGCCAGCAGTGAGTCAAGTAGGGCAGATACGCAGTATTTT
TRBV24-1	TRBJ2-5	.	.	CATSEVFGETQYF	TGTGCCACCAGTGAGGTTTTCGGAGAGACCCAGTACTTC
TRBV7-9	TRBJ1-6	few	.	CASSLGGFNSPPHF	TGTGCCAGCAGCTTAGGCGGATTCAATTCACCCCCCCACTTT
TRBV7-9	TRBJ2-7	.	.	CASSPLTGDPYEQYF	TGTGCCAGCAGCCCCTTAACAGGAGACCCCTACGAGCAGTACTTC
TRBV15	TRBJ1-5	many	.	CATSRSYQPQHF	TGTGCCACCAGCAGATCATATCAGCCCCAGCATTTT
TRBV30	TRBJ1-1	many	.	CAWSVTQGNTEAFF	TGTGCCTGGAGTGTGACACAGGGGAACACTGAAGCTTTCTTT
TRBV20-1	TRBJ1-1	many	.	CSATRTRNTEAFF	TGCAGTGCTACAAGGACCAGGAACACTGAAGCTTTCTTT
TRBV25-1	TRBJ1-6	many	.	CASSEEVAPLHF	TGTGCCAGCAGTGAAGAAGTGGCTCCCCTCCACTTT
TRBV7-2	TRBJ1-3	many	.	CASSLATAPGNTIYF	TGTGCCAGCAGCTTAGCCACAGCTCCCGGAAACACCATATATTTT
TRBV20-1	TRBJ2-7	many	.	CSARLSSYEQYF	TGCAGTGCTCGCCTTAGCTCCTACGAGCAGTACTTC
TRBV10-3	TRBJ2-7	many	TRBD2	CAISGASGAYEQYF	TGTGCCATCAGTGGGGCTAGCGGGGCCTACGAGCAGTACTTC
TRBV7-9	TRBJ1-1	many	.	CASSSVGADTEAFF	TGTGCCAGCAGCTCAGTTGGGGCAGACACTGAAGCTTTCTTT
TRBV7-3	TRBJ2-2	many	.	CASSLSPYTGELFF	TGTGCCAGCAGCTTGAGCCCGTACACCGGGGAGCTGTTTTTT
TRBV6-1	TRBJ2-2	many	TRBD2	CASSGLAGDTGELFF	TGTGCCAGCAGTGGACTAGCGGGAGACACCGGGGAGCTGTTTTTT
TRBV28	TRBJ2-7	.	TRBD2	CASSFRGTSGRFEQYF	TGTGCCAGCAGTTTCCGAGGGACTAGCGGGAGGTTTGAGCAGTACTTC
TRBV6-1	TRBJ1-1	many	TRBD1	CASRDRALGTEAFF	TGTGCCAGCAGAGACAGGGCTCTAGGCACTGAAGCTTTCTTT
TRBV11-3	TRBJ1-1	few	.	CASSSGGGAMNTEAFF	TGTGCCAGCAGCTCCGGGGGGGGGGCTATGAACACTGAAGCTTTCTTT
TRBV12-5	TRBJ2-7	many	.	CASGLVGIPSYEQYF	TGTGCTAGTGGTTTGGTGGGGATTCCTTCCTACGAGCAGTACTTC
TRBV7-9	TRBJ2-7	.	TRBD2	CASAGGAYEQYF	TGTGCCAGCGCGGGGGGAGCGTACGAGCAGTACTTC
TRBV2	TRBJ2-5	many	TRBD1	CASTRDRGRETQYF	TGTGCCAGCACCCGGGACAGGGGGCGCGAGACCCAGTACTTC
TRBV6-1	TRBJ1-1	once	TRBD1	CASRNRGQQATNTEAFF	TGTGCCAGCAGGAACCGGGGACAGCAAGCAACGAACACTGAAGCTTTCTTT
TRBV12-3/TRBV12-4	TRBJ2-7	many	.	CASSIDSSYEQYF	TGTGCCAGCAGCATAGACAGCTCCTACGAGCAGTACTTC
TRBV29-1	TRBJ1-1	many	.	CSVEGPQGGWNTEAFF	TGCAGCGTTGAGGGTCCGCAGGGTGGTTGGAACACTGAAGCTTTCTTT
TRBV13	TRBJ2-7	few	TRBD2	CASSSREGQSYEQYF	TGTGCCAGCAGCTCGCGGGAGGGCCAAAGTTACGAGCAGTACTTC
TRBV19	TRBJ2-5	many	TRBD1	CASSTRGQGEETQYF	TGTGCCAGTAGTACCAGGGGACAGGGGGAAGAGACCCAGTACTTC
TRBV6-2/TRBV6-3	TRBJ2-3	many	TRBD2	CASGLAGEVDTQYF	TGTGCCAGCGGACTAGCGGGAGAGGTAGATACGCAGTATTTT
TRBV12-3/TRBV12-4	TRBJ1-2	.	.	CASSSASGYGYTF	TGTGCCAGCAGTTCAGCCTCTGGCTATGGCTACACCTTC
TRBV30	TRBJ2-5	many	TRBD2	CAWSVERRASGRRETQYF	TGTGCCTGGAGTGTAGAGCGGAGGGCTAGCGGGAGGAGAGAGACCCAGTACTTC
TRBV19	TRBJ2-2	many	.	CASSPGWGIRRNTGELFF	TGTGCCAGTAGTCCGGGGTGGGGGATCCGGCGGAACACCGGGGAGCTGTTTTTT
TRBV12-3/TRBV12-4	TRBJ1-1	many	.	CASSFGGEAFF	TGTGCCAGCAGCTTTGGGGGGGAAGCTTTCTTT
TRBV15	TRBJ1-1	many	TRBD1	CATSPRDRGLNTEAFF	TGTGCCACCAGCCCCCGGGACAGGGGGCTGAACACTGAAGCTTTCTTT
TRBV7-9	TRBJ2-3	many	.	CASSLSSSTDTQYF	TGTGCCAGCAGCTTAAGCAGTAGCACAGATACGCAGTATTTT
TRBV27	TRBJ1-5	many	TRBD1	CASSSTGLSNQPQHF	TGTGCCAGCAGTTCGACAGGGCTTAGCAATCAGCCCCAGCATTTT
TRBV6-1	TRBJ2-2	few	.	CASRPGTGYGGELFF	TGTGCCAGCAGGCCCGGGACGGGGTACGGCGGGGAGCTGTTTTTT
TRBV28	TRBJ1-1	many	.	CASSLSQGLTGTEAFF	TGTGCCAGCAGTTTAAGCCAGGGACTCACCGGCACTGAAGCTTTCTTT
TRBV5-5	TRBJ2-2	few	.	CASSGTGTLNTGELFF	TGTGCCAGCAGCGGCACAGGGACACTGAACACCGGGGAGCTGTTTTTT
TRBV30	TRBJ2-5	few	TRBD2	CAWNQLLAGGRQTQYF	TGTGCCTGGAACCAACTACTAGCGGGGGGTCGTCAGACCCAGTACTTC
TRBV6-6	TRBJ1-5	many	.	CASRPTGTGLVKSNQPQHF	TGTGCCAGCAGACCTACCGGGACCGGACTCGTTAAAAGCAATCAGCCCCAGCATTTT
TRBV7-2	TRBJ2-7	many	.	CASSLHSASYEQYF	TGTGCCAGCAGCTTACATTCCGCCTCCTACGAGCAGTACTTC
TRBV4-2	TRBJ1-5	.	TRBD1	CASSQGTGGLRNQPQHF	TGTGCCAGCAGCCAAGGAACAGGGGGCTTGCGCAATCAGCCCCAGCATTTT
TRBV5-1	TRBJ2-5	.	.	CASSWLATIETQYF	TGCGCCAGCAGCTGGCTGGCGACTATTGAGACCCAGTACTTC
TRBV5-1	TRBJ2-2	many	TRBD2	CASSFVLAGVKNTGELFF	TGCGCCAGCAGCTTTGTGTTAGCGGGAGTCAAGAACACCGGGGAGCTGTTTTTT
TRBV6-2/TRBV6-3	TRBJ2-7	many	.	CASSYREGVYEQYF	TGTGCCAGCAGTTACAGAGAGGGAGTCTACGAGCAGTACTTC
TRBV20-1	TRBJ2-7	many	TRBD1	CSARLTGTGGNEQYF	TGCAGTGCTAGACTAACTGGGACAGGGGGTAACGAGCAGTACTTC
TRBV6-5	TRBJ2-5	few	.	CASSLPGHFWGETQYF	TGTGCCAGCAGTCTACCAGGACACTTCTGGGGGGAGACCCAGTACTTC